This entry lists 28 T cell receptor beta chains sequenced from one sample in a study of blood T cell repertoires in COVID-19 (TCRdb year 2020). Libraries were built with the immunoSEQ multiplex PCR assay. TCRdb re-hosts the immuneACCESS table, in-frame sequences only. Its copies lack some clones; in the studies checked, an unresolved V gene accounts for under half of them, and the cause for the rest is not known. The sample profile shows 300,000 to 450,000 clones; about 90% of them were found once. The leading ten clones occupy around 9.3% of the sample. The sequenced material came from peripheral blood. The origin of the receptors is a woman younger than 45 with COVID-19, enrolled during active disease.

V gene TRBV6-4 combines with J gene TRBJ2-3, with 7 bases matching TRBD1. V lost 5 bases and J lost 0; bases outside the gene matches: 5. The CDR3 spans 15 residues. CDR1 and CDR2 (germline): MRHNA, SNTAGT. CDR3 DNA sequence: TGTGCCAGCAGTCAAGGGACAGCCAGCACAGATACGCAGTATTTT. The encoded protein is CASSQGTASTDTQYF.

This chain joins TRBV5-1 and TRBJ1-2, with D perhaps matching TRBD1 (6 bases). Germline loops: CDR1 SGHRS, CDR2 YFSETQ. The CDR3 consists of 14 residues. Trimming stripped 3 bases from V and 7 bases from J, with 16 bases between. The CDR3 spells CASSWDAGGPGYTF. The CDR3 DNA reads TGCGCCAGCAGCTGGGACGCGGGGGGCCCTGGCTACACCTTC.

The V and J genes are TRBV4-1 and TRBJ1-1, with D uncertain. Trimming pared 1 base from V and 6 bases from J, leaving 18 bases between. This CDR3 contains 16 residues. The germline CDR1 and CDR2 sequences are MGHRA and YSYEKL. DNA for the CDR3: TGCGCCAGCAGCCAAGGAGTCCGGCGTGAGGCGCCTGAAGCTTTCTTT. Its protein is CASSQGVRREAPEAFF.

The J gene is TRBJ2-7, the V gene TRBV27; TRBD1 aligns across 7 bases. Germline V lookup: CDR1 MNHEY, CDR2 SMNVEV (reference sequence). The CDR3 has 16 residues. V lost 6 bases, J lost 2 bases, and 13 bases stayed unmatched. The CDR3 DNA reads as TGTGCCAGCAGCCCGGCGAGGGGGCGCGGTCCCTACGAGCAGTACTTC. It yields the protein CASSPARGRGPYEQYF.

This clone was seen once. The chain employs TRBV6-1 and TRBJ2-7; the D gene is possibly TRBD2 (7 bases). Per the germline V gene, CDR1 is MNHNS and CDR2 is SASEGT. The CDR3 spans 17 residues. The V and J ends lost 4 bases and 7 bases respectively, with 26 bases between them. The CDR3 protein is CASSASRWTRGEWEQYF. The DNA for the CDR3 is TGTGCCAGCAGTGCTAGCCGATGGACTAGGGGGGAATGGGAGCAGTACTTC.

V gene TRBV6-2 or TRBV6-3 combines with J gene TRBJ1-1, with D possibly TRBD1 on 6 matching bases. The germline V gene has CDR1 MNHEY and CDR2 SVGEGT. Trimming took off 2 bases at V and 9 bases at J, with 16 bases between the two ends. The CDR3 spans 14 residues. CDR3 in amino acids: CASSYLPDRQKAFF. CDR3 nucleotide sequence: TGTGCCAGCAGTTACCTCCCGGACAGACAAAAAGCTTTCTTT.

CDR3 DNA: TGTGCCTGGAGTGTAGGGACTAGCGGGAGGGATACGCAGTATTTT. It codes for CAWSVGTSGRDTQYF. This chain uses TRBV30 with TRBJ2-3; TRBD2 matches 15 bases. The CDR3 consists of 15 residues. Germline V gene lookup returns CDR1 GTSNPN and CDR2 SVGIG (reference sequence). Trimming removed 0 bases from V and 6 bases from J; junction bases left unmatched: 1.

CDR3 region: CASSLFGENTEAFF. CDR3 coding DNA: TGTGCCAGCAGCTTATTCGGGGAGAACACTGAAGCTTTCTTT. The chain employs TRBV7-9 and TRBJ1-1; no firm D call. In germline, CDR1 is SEHNR, CDR2 FQNEAQ (reference sequence). CDR3 size: 14 residues. The V and J ends lost 2 bases and 1 base respectively, with 8 bases between them.

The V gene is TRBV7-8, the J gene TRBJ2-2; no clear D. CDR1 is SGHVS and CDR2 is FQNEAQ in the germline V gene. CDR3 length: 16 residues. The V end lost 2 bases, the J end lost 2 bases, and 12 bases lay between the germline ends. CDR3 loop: CASSLYGGGNTGELFF. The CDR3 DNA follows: TGTGCCAGCAGCTTATACGGCGGCGGAAACACCGGGGAGCTGTTTTTT. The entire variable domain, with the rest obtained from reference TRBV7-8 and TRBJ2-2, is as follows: GAGVSQSPRYKVAKRGQDVALRCDPISGHVSLFWYQQALGQGPEFLTYFQNEAQLDKSGLPSDRFFAERPEGSVSTLKIQRTQQEDSAVYLCASSLYGGGNTGELFFGEGSRLTVL.

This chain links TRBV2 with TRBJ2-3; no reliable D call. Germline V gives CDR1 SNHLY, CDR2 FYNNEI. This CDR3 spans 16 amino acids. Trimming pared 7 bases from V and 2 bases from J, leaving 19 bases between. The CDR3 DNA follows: TGTGCCAGCAAAAGTTTCCGTAGTTCTCTCACAGATACGCAGTATTTT. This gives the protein CASKSFRSSLTDTQYF.

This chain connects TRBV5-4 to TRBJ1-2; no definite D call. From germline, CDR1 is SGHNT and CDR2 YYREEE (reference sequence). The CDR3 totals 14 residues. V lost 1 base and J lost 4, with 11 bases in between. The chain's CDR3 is CASSLLTNSYGYTF. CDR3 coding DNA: TGTGCCAGCAGCTTGCTGACAAATTCCTATGGCTACACCTTC.

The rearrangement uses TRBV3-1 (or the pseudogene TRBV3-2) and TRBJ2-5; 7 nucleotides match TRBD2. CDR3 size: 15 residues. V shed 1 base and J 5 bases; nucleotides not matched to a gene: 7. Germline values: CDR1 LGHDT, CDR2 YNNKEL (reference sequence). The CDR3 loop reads CASSQAGGLLETQYF. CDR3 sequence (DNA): TGTGCCAGCAGCCAAGCGGGAGGACTACTCGAGACCCAGTACTTC.

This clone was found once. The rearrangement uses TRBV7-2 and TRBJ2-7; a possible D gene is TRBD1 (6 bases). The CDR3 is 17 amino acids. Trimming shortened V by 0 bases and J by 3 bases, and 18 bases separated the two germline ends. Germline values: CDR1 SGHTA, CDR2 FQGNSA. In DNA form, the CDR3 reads TGTGCCAGCAGCTTAGCGGTCGGAGGCAGGGGCAACTACGAGCAGTACTTC. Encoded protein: CASSLAVGGRGNYEQYF.

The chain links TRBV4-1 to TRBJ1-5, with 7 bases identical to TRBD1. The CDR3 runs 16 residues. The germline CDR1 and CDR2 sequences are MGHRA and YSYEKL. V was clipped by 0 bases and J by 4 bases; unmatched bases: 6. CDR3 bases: TGCGCCAGCAGCCAAGATAAGGGACAGCTAAATCAGCCCCAGCATTTT. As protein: CASSQDKGQLNQPQHF.

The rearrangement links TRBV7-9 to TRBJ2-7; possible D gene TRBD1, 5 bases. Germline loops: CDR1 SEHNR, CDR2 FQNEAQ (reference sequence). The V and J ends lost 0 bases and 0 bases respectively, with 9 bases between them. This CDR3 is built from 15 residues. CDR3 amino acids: CASSLASTVSYEQYF. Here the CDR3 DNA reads TGTGCCAGCAGCTTAGCGTCGACAGTCTCCTACGAGCAGTACTTC.

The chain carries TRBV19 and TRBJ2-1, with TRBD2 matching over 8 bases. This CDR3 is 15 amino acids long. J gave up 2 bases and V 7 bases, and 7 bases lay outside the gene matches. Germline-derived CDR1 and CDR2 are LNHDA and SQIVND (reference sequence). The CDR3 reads CASTQSGSPYNEQFF. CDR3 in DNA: TGTGCCAGTACCCAAAGCGGGAGCCCCTACAATGAGCAGTTCTTC.

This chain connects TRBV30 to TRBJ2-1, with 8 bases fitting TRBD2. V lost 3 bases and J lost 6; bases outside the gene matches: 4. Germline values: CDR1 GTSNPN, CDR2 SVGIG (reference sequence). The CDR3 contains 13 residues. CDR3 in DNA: TGTGCCTGGAGCGAGCGGGAGACCAATGAGCAGTTCTTC. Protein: CAWSERETNEQFF.

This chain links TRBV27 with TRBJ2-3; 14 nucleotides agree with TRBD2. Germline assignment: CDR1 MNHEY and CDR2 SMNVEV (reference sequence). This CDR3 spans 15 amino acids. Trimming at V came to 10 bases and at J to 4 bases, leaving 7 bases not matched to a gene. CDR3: CAIGTSGSGPDTQYF. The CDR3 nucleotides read TGTGCCATTGGGACTAGCGGGAGTGGGCCAGATACGCAGTATTTT.

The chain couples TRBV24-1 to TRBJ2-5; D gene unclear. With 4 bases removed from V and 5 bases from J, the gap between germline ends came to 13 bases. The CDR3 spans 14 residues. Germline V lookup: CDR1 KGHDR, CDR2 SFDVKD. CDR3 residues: CATSDSSRLETQYF. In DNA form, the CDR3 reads TGTGCCACCAGTGACTCCTCCCGGTTGGAGACCCAGTACTTC.

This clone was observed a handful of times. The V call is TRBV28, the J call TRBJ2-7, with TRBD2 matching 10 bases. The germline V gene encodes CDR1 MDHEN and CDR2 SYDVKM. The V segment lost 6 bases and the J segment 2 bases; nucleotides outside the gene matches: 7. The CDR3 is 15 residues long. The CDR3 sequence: CASSRRTSGTYEQYF. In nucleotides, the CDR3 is TGTGCCAGCAGCCGACGGACTAGCGGAACCTACGAGCAGTACTTC.

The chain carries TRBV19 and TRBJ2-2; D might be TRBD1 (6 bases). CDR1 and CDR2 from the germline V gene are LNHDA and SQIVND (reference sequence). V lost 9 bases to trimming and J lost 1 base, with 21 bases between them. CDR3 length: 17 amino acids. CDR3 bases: TGTGCCAGACGAGGGCCCCGGGACACCCAGAACACCGGGGAGCTGTTTTTT. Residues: CARRGPRDTQNTGELFF.

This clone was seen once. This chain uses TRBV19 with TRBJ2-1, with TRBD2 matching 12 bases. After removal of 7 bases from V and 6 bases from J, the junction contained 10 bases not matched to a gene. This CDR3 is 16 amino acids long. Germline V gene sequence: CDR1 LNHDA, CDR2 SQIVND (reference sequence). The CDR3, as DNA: TGTGCCAGTACCCTCGCTAGCGGGAGGGCCCTCAATGAGCAGTTCTTC. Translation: CASTLASGRALNEQFF.

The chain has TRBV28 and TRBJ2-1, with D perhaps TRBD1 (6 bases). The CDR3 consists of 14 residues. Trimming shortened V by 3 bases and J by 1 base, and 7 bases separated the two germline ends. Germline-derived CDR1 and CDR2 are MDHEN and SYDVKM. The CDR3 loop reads CASSFGTSYNEQFF. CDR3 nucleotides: TGTGCCAGCAGTTTTGGGACATCCTACAATGAGCAGTTCTTC.

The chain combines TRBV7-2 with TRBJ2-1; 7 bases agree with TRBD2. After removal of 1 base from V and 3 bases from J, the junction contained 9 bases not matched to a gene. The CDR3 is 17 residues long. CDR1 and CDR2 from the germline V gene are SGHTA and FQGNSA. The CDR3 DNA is TGTGCCAGCAGCTTAGGGGCCCTAGCGGACTACTACAATGAGCAGTTCTTC. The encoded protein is CASSLGALADYYNEQFF.

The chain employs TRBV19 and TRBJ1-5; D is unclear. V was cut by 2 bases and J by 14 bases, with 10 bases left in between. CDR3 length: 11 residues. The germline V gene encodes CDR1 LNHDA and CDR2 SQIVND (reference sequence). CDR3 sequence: CASSIYQFKHF. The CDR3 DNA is TGTGCCAGTAGTATATATCAGTTTAAGCATTTT.

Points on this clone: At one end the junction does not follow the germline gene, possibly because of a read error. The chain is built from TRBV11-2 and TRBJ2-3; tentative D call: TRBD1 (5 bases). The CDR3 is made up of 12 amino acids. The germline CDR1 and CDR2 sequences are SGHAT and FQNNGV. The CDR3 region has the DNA TGTGCCAGCAGTTTAGCAGGGGATACGCAGTATTTT. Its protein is CASSLAGDTQYF.

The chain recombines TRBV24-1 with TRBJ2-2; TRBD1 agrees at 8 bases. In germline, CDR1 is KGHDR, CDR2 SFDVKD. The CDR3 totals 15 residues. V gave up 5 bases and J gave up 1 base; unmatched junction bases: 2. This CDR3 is CATSGDRLNTGELFF. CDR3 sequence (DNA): TGTGCCACCAGTGGGGACAGGCTGAACACCGGGGAGCTGTTTTTT.

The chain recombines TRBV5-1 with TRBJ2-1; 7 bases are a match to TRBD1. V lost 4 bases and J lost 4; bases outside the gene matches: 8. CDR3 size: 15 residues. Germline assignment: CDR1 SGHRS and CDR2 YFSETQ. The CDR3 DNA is TGCGCCAGCAGCCGAGGGACAGCGTCTTACAATGAGCAGTTCTTC. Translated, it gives CASSRGTASYNEQFF.